Below are 9 T cell receptor beta chains sequenced from a single sample in a study of T cell repertoires in cytomegalovirus infection. TCRdb re-called the reads with MiXCR, one entry per CDR3 protein. The table shows about 330,000 distinct CDR3 sequences, with more than 8% occurring only once. The sample taken for sequencing was PBMCs. These receptors were taken from a human donor in good health (CMV status not recorded). Some clones in this sample may be carry-over from other donors' samples.

This clonotype showed up many times. The CDR3 here is CASSSGQINEKLFF. The CDR3 DNA reads TGTGCCAGCAGCTCGGGACAGATTAATGAAAAACTGTTTTTT. This rearrangement joins TRBV7-2 to TRBJ1-4; TRBD1 matches 7 bases. The V gene end was trimmed by 4 bases and the J gene end by 4 bases; junction bases not matched to a gene: 3. The CDR3 is 14 amino acids. Looked up from germline, CDR1 is SGHTA and CDR2 is FQGNSA.

The rearrangement links TRBV12-3 or TRBV12-4 to TRBJ1-5; 7 bases align to TRBD1. V lost 6 bases, J lost 0 bases, and 8 bases stayed unmatched. This CDR3 is 16 amino acids long. The chain's CDR3 is CASSPGDRLSNQPQHF. The CDR3 DNA sequence: TGTGCCAGCAGCCCCGGGGACAGACTTAGCAATCAGCCCCAGCATTTT.

This clonotype was detected a few times. The genes are TRBV7-9 and TRBJ1-2, with D unclear. Germline loops: CDR1 SEHNR, CDR2 FQNEAQ (reference sequence). With 1 base removed from V and 7 bases from J, the gap between germline ends came to 10 bases. The CDR3 is made up of 13 amino acids. This CDR3 is CASSLGGVGGYTF. DNA for the CDR3: TGTGCCAGCAGCTTAGGGGGAGTTGGTGGCTACACCTTC. Looking up the rest from reference TRBV7-9 and TRBJ1-2 gives the full variable domain: DTGVSQNPRHKITKRGQNVTFRCDPISEHNRLYWYRQTLGQGPEFLTYFQNEAQLEKSRLLSDRFSAERPKGSFSTLEIQRTEQGDSAMYLCASSLGGVGGYTFGSGTRLTVV.

CDR3 loop: CASSASGVNEQYF. Here the CDR3 DNA reads TGTGCCAGCAGTGCATCTGGGGTCAACGAGCAGTACTTC. The chain recombines TRBV6-1 with TRBJ2-7; no clear D. The ends were cut back, 4 bases at V and 5 bases at J, with 12 bases in the middle. There are 13 residues in the CDR3. Germline V lookup: CDR1 MNHNS, CDR2 SASEGT.

This clonotype was counted only a few times. This CDR3 is CASSTENDRDYEQYF. The CDR3 bases are TGTGCCAGCAGCACCGAGAACGACAGGGATTACGAGCAGTACTTC. The V gene is TRBV7-9, the J gene TRBJ2-7, with 7 bases aligning to TRBD1. The trim removed 5 bases at V and 4 bases at J, leaving 11 bases unmatched. CDR3 length: 15 residues. Germline CDR1 reads SEHNR; CDR2 reads FQNEAQ (reference sequence).

This clonotype occurred a few times. The rearrangement links TRBV7-2 to TRBJ2-1; no reliable D call. V lost 1 base and J lost 5, with 12 bases in between. The CDR3 contains 15 residues. CDR1 and CDR2 from the germline V gene are SGHTA and FQGNSA. CDR3 sequence (DNA): TGTGCCAGCAGCTTAGATGGACCTTATAACAATGAGCAGTTCTTC. This codes for CASSLDGPYNNEQFF.

In this sample, this clonotype turned up a few times. The rearrangement links TRBV20-1 to TRBJ1-5; 11 positions agree with TRBD1. The CDR3 runs 13 residues. Trimming at V came to 6 bases and at J to 7 bases, leaving 5 bases not matched to a gene. Per the germline V gene, CDR1 is DFQATT and CDR2 is SNEGSKA (reference sequence). The CDR3 reads CSAGQGAGQPQHF. For the CDR3, the DNA is TGCAGTGCCGGACAGGGGGCTGGGCAGCCCCAGCATTTT.

There are a few counts of this clonotype. The chain employs TRBV7-2 and TRBJ1-6, with D perhaps TRBD1 (5 bases). This CDR3 is built from 14 residues. Looked up from germline, CDR1 is SGHTA and CDR2 is FQGNSA. V was clipped by 5 bases and J by 10 bases, with 15 bases between them. The CDR3 loop reads CASSPDGGPSPLHF. The CDR3 DNA reads TGTGCCAGCAGCCCCGACGGGGGACCGTCACCCCTCCACTTT.

The chain has TRBV4-1 and TRBJ2-7, with D unresolved. Trimming left V 1 base short and J 2 bases short, with 9 bases between. CDR1 and CDR2 from the germline V gene are MGHRA and YSYEKL. The CDR3 is 14 amino acids. CDR3 bases: TGCGCCAGCAGCCAAGTGGTAGGTGCCTACGAGCAGTACTTC. Translated: CASSQVVGAYEQYF.